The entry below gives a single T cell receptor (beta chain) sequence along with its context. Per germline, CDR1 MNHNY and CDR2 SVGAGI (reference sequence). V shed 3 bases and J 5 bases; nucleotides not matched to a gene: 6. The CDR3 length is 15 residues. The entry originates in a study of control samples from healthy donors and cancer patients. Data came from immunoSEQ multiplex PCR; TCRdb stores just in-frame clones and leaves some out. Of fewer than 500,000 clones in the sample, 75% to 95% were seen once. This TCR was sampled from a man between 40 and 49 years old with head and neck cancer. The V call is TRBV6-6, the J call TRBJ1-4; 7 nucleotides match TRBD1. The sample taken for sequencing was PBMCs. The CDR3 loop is CASSYQGDMNEKLFF. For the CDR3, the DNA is TGTGCCAGCAGTTATCAGGGGGATATGAATGAAAAACTGTTTTTT.